This entry features one TCR beta chain sequence. What it recognizes is unknown. A junction boundary mismatches the germline segment, possibly from a read error. Joint extraction of RNA and DNA used about 17-31 mg of bulk tissue that was unsorted. The patients presented with primary liver carcinoma, which was managed through surgical resection. The data derive from a study of tumor-infiltrating lymphocytes in primary liver carcinoma. Whole-study context: In every tissue type, samples returned a similar yield of roughly 3.65 to 7.5 million productive TCRbeta reads.

Overall study results and limits: Tumor-blood pairs (like tumor-adjacent pairs) overlapped less than tumor region pairs did. Significantly greater top-250-clone fractions characterized tumors relative to blood (p = 0.039).

This CDR3 region has 14 residues. Germline CDR1 is SQVTM and CDR2 is ANQGSEA. Starting material of approximately 500 ng total RNA yielded TCR beta cDNA via a constant-region primer. Generation of the TCR beta libraries relied on three nested multiplex PCR rounds using slightly modified ARM-PCR. PCR rounds one and two used TRBV1-TRBV30 forward primers with a C-beta reverse primer for roughly 9 cycles each. One entry per CDR3 protein results from TCRdb running MiXCR on the multiplex PCR reads. The data hold about 66,000 distinct CDR3 sequences, with around 64% observed a single time. This receptor was taken from a man aged 35 to 55 with primary liver carcinoma and hepatitis B virus infection. The gene calls are TRBV29-1 and TRBJ2-7; 9 bases line up with TRBD1. The sequencing sample was made of liver tumor tissue from sampling region 4. As for subset: tumor region T4, right-lateral pole. The CDR3 DNA is TGCAGCGCCTTGGGACAGGGTGTGGCCTATGAGCAGTACTTC. This translates into CSALGQGVAYEQYF.